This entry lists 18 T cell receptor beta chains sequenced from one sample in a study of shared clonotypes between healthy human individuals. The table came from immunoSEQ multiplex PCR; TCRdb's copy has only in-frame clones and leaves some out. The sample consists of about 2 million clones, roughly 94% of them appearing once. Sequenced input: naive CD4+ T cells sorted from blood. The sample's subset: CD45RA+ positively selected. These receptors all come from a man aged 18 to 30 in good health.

This chain's CDR3 is CASSPTTGNYNSPLHF. The CDR3, as DNA: TGTGCCAGCAGCCCAACGACAGGAAACTATAATTCACCCCTCCACTTT. The genes are TRBV5-6 and TRBJ1-6; D is possibly TRBD1 (6 bases). The germline V and J ends were trimmed by 4 bases and 3 bases, with 14 bases remaining between them. CDR3 length: 16 residues. Germline CDR1 SGHDT, CDR2 YYEEEE.

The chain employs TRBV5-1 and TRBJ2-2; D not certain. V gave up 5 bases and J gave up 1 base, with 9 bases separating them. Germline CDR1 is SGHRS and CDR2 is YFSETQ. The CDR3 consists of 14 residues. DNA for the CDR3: TGCGCCAGCAGTGTTGGCCGGAACACCGGGGAGCTGTTTTTT. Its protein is CASSVGRNTGELFF.

The CDR3 DNA follows: TGTGCCAGCAGCGGACGACAGGGGCCGCAACGCACTGAAGCTTTCTTT. Residues: CASSGRQGPQRTEAFF. The genes are TRBV7-9 and TRBJ1-1; 8 bases match TRBD1. CDR3 length equals 16 residues. Germline V gene data show CDR1 as SEHNR and CDR2 as FQNEAQ (reference sequence). The J segment lost 4 bases and the V segment lost 5 bases, leaving 12 bases of the junction unmatched.

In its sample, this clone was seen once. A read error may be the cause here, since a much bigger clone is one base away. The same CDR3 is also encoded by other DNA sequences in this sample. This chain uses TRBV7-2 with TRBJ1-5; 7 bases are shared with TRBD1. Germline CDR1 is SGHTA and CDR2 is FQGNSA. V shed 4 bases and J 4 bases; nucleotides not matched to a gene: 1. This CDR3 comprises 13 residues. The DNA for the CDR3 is TGTGCCAGCAGCTCCAGGGGGAATCAGCCCCAGCATTTT. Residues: CASSSRGNQPQHF.

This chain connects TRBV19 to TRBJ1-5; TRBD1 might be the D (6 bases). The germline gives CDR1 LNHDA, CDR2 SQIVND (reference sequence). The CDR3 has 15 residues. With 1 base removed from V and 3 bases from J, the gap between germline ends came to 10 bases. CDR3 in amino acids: CASSIVPGDNQPQHF. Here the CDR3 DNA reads TGTGCCAGTAGTATAGTTCCAGGGGACAATCAGCCCCAGCATTTT.

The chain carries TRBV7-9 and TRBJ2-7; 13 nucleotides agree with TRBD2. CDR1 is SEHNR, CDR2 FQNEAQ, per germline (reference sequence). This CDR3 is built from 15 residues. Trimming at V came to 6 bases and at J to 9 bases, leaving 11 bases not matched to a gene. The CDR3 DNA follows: TGTGCCAGCAGTCCCGGGACTAGCGGGGCCGGGGGGCAGTACTTC. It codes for CASSPGTSGAGGQYF.

CDR3 sequence: CASSSLGQTPYEQYF. The CDR3 DNA follows: TGTGCCAGCAGCTCCCTAGGACAAACACCCTACGAGCAGTACTTC. J is TRBJ2-7 and V is TRBV6-5; D is possibly TRBD1 (5 bases). Germline V gives CDR1 MNHEY, CDR2 SVGAGI. V was pared by 6 bases and J by 2 bases, with 17 bases between. The CDR3 length is 15 residues.

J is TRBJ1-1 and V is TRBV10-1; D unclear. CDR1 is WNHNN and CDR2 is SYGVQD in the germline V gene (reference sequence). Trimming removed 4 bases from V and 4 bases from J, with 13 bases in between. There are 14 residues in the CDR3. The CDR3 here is CASSALQTATEAFF. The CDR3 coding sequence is TGCGCCAGCAGTGCTCTCCAAACGGCCACTGAAGCTTTCTTT.

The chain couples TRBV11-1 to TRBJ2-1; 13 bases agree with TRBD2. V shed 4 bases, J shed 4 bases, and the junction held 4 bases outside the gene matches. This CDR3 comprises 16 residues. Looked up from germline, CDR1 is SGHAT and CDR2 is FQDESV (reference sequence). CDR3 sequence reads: CASSSGLAGEYNEQFF. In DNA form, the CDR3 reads TGTGCCAGCAGCTCCGGACTAGCGGGGGAATACAATGAGCAGTTCTTC.

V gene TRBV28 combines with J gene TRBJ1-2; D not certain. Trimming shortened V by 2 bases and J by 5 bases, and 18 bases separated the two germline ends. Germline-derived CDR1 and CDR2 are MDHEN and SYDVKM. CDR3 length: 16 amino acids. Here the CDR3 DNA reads TGTGCCAGCAGTTTAACGGCCCCGGGCGACGCGTATGGCTACACCTTC. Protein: CASSLTAPGDAYGYTF.

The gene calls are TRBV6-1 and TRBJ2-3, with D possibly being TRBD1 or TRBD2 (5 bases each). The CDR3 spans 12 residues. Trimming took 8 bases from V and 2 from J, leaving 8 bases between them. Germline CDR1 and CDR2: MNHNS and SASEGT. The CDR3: CASGTLTDTQYF. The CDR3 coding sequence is TGTGCCAGCGGGACCCTCACAGATACGCAGTATTTT.

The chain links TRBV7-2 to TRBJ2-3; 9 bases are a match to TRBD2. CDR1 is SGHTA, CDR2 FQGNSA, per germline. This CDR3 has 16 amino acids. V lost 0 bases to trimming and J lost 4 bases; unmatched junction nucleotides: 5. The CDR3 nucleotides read TGTGCCAGCAGCTTAGCAGGGACTAGCCTCCCAGATACGCAGTATTTT. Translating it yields CASSLAGTSLPDTQYF. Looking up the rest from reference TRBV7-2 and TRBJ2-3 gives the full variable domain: GAGVSQSPSNKVTEKGKDVELRCDPISGHTALYWYRQSLGQGLEFLIYFQGNSAPDKSGLPSDRFSAERTGGSVSTLTIQRTQQEDSAVYLCASSLAGTSLPDTQYFGPGTRLTVL.

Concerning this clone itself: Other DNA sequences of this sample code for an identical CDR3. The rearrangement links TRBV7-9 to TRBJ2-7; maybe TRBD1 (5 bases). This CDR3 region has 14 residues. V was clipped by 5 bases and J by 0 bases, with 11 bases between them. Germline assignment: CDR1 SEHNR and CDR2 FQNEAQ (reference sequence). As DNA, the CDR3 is TGTGCCAGCAGCCGACCAGGGCCCTCCTACGAGCAGTACTTC. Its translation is CASSRPGPSYEQYF.

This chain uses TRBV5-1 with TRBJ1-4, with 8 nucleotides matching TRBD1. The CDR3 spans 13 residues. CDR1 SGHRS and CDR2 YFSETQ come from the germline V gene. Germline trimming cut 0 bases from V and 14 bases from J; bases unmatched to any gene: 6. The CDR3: CASSLADRGDLFF. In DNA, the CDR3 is TGCGCCAGCAGCTTGGCCGACAGGGGAGATCTGTTTTTT.

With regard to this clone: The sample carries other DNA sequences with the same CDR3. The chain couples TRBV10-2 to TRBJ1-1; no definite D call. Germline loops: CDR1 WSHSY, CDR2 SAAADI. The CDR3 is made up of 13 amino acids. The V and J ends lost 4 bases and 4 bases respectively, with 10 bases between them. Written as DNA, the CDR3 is TGCGCCAGCAGTGTTTCGCGGGGCACTGAAGCTTTCTTT. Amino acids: CASSVSRGTEAFF.

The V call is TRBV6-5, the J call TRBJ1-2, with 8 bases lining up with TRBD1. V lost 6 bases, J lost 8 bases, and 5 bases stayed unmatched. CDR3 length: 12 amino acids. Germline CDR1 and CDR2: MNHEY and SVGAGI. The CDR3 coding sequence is TGTGCCAGCAGCTCGACAGGGGTAGGCTACACCTTC. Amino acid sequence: CASSSTGVGYTF.

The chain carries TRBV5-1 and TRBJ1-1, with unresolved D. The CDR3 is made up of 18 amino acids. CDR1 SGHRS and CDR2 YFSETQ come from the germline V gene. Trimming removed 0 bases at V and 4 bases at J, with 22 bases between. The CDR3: CASSLARWVEGGRTEAFF. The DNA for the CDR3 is TGCGCCAGCAGCTTGGCCCGCTGGGTCGAGGGAGGTCGCACTGAAGCTTTCTTT.

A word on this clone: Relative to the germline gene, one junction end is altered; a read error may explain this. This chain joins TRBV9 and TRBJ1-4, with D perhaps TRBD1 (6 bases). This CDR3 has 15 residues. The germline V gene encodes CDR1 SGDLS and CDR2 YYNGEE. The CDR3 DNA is TGTGCCAGCAGTGATACAGGGATGACTAGTGAAAAACTGTTTTTT. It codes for CASSDTGMTSEKLFF.